One and the same sample provided the 30 T cell receptor beta chains below, sequenced in a study of blood T cells in healthy people across ages. It was with a sample-barcoded 5' primer and a J-beta primer mix that a second PCR of about 7 to 12 cycles was run. TCRdb reprocessed the 5' RACE reads via MiXCR and lists one record per CDR3 protein. The table includes about 650,000 distinct CDR3 sequences, approximately 30% detected once. The sample comprised blood. The source of these receptors is a woman aged 80 or over in good health.

CDR3 loop: CASSASLTGVMTDTQYF. The CDR3 DNA follows: TGTGCCAGCAGTGCCAGCTTAACAGGAGTAATGACAGATACGCAGTATTTT. This chain joins TRBV28 and TRBJ2-3, with D possibly being TRBD1 (5 bases). From germline, CDR1 is MDHEN and CDR2 SYDVKM. Trimming removed 5 bases from V and 3 bases from J, with 21 bases in between. The CDR3 spans 17 residues.

This clonotype was seen many times. A read error may produce the germline difference seen at one junction end. The chain combines TRBV7-7 with TRBJ2-5; the D is unclear. CDR3 length equals 13 residues. The V gene's germline CDR1 is SSHAT and CDR2 FNYEAQ (reference sequence). The CDR3 loop is CASTWSRQETQYF. The CDR3 DNA is TGTGCTAGCACCTGGAGTCGGCAAGAGACCCAGTACTTC.

As to this clonotype: An end of the junction differs from the germline gene, which may be a read error. The rearrangement uses TRBV20-1 and TRBJ2-5, with D tentatively TRBD1 or TRBD2 (5 bases each). From germline, CDR1 is DFQATT and CDR2 SNEGSKA (reference sequence). The CDR3 length is 12 residues. In nucleotides, the CDR3 is TGCAGTACTAGAGCAGGGTGCGAGACCCAGTACTTC. It encodes CSTRAGCETQYF.

Ten or more counts support this clonotype. The V call is TRBV20-1, the J call TRBJ2-7; TRBD2 matches 7 bases. The length of the CDR3 is 15 residues. Germline CDR1 is DFQATT and CDR2 is SNEGSKA (reference sequence). J was trimmed by 2 bases and V by 2 bases; bases with no gene match: 9. For the CDR3, the DNA is TGCAGTGCTAGATCTCAGGCTAGCGGAACCTACGAGCAGTACTTC. It codes for CSARSQASGTYEQYF.

The V and J genes are TRBV2 and TRBJ1-1; maybe TRBD1 (6 bases). Germline lookup yields CDR1 SNHLY and CDR2 FYNNEI. Trimming pared 6 bases from V and 5 bases from J, leaving 19 bases between. CDR3 length: 15 residues. CDR3 protein: CASRVLGGAGTEAFF. CDR3 nucleotides: TGTGCCAGCAGGGTCCTCGGGGGCGCTGGAACTGAAGCTTTCTTT.

Comment on this clonotype: It may be a read error: a sequence one base away is much more abundant. The chain has TRBV9 and TRBJ2-1; 9 bases agree with TRBD1. The CDR3 is 15 residues long. CDR1 is SGDLS and CDR2 is YYNGEE in the germline V gene. In DNA, the CDR3 is TGTGCCAGCAGCGTTGGAGGGACAGGGAACAATGAGCAGATCTTC. It specifies CASSVGGTGNNEQIF.

This clonotype has at least ten counts. V is TRBV20-1 and J is TRBJ2-1; TRBD2 aligns across 11 bases. This CDR3 has 16 amino acids. Per germline, CDR1 DFQATT and CDR2 SNEGSKA (reference sequence). V lost 0 bases, J lost 9 bases, and 10 bases stayed unmatched. The CDR3, as DNA: TGCAGTGCTAGAGATTCAGCACTAGCGGGGGTGGCTGAGCAGTTCTTC. Protein sequence: CSARDSALAGVAEQFF.

Many counts were recorded for this clonotype. The J gene is TRBJ1-1, the V gene TRBV5-1, with 9 bases that match TRBD1. Germline assignment: CDR1 SGHRS and CDR2 YFSETQ. The CDR3 totals 15 residues. J lost 1 base, V lost 3 bases, and 4 bases had no gene match. The CDR3 nucleotides read TGCGCCAGCAGCTCACAGGGGGCGCGGAACACTGAAGCTTTCTTT. Translating it yields CASSSQGARNTEAFF.

This clonotype has a count of ten or more. The chain joins TRBV7-2 to TRBJ2-7, with D unresolved. There are 14 residues in the CDR3. Trimming took off 0 bases at V and 2 bases at J, with 8 bases between the two ends. Germline CDR1 reads SGHTA; CDR2 reads FQGNSA. The DNA of the CDR3 is TGTGCCAGCAGCTTAGCCGGTCCTCCCTACGAGCAGTACTTC. Encoded protein: CASSLAGPPYEQYF.

The CDR3 sequence: CASSYWEGYTF. The CDR3 coding sequence is TGTGCCAGCAGTTATTGGGAAGGCTACACCTTC. The genes are TRBV6-2 or TRBV6-3 and TRBJ1-2; no definite D call. CDR1 is MNHEY, CDR2 SVGEGT, per germline. The CDR3 covers 11 residues. V was cut by 3 bases and J by 8 bases, with 7 bases left in between.

This clonotype showed up just a few times. This may be a read error, as it is one base from a much larger clone. J is TRBJ2-3 and V is TRBV7-3; no reliable D call. V dropped 4 bases and J dropped 4 bases, with 15 bases sitting between them. CDR1 and CDR2 from the germline V gene are SGHTA and FQGTGA. The CDR3 covers 15 residues. Here the CDR3 DNA reads TGTGCCAGCAGCTCATCGACAAGAAGCGCAGATACGCAGTATTTT. It yields the protein CASSSSTRSADTQYF.

There are many counts of this clonotype. The gene calls are TRBV5-1 and TRBJ2-5; D is ambiguous. CDR1 and CDR2 (germline): SGHRS, YFSETQ. V was clipped by 5 bases and J by 4 bases, with 15 bases between them. The CDR3 is 14 residues long. CDR3 bases: TGCGCCAGCAGGGCCGGGTCGGTGGCAGAGACCCAGTACTTC. Its protein is CASRAGSVAETQYF.

This clonotype was picked up many times. This chain connects TRBV12-3 or TRBV12-4 to TRBJ1-2; D not certain. The CDR3 covers 14 residues. Deletions cut 1 base from V and 2 bases from J, with 8 bases between. CDR3 bases: TGTGCCAGCAGTTTAGACTGGCAGAACTATGGCTACACCTTC. It codes for CASSLDWQNYGYTF.

As for this clonotype: This may come from a read error, since a much larger clone is one base off. The gene calls are TRBV28 and TRBJ1-5, with 9 bases fitting TRBD1. The CDR3 sequence is 14 residues long. CDR1 is MDHEN, CDR2 SYDVKM, per germline. The CDR3 DNA is TGTGCCAGCAGTTCACAGGGGGCGGGACAGCCCCGGCATTTT. Translating gives CASSSQGAGQPRHF.

This clonotype was seen many times. This chain links TRBV20-1 with TRBJ1-1, with D hard to call. CDR1 is DFQATT and CDR2 is SNEGSKA in the germline V gene (reference sequence). This CDR3 has 13 amino acids. Trimming took off 0 bases at V and 1 base at J, with 6 bases between the two ends. This CDR3 is CSARDLPNTEAFF. The CDR3 DNA reads as TGCAGTGCTAGAGATCTGCCGAACACTGAAGCTTTCTTT.

This clonotype was counted ten times or more. V gene TRBV12-3 or TRBV12-4 combines with J gene TRBJ1-4; perhaps TRBD1 as D (6 bases). CDR3 length: 18 residues. The ends were cut back, 0 bases at V and 0 bases at J, with 14 bases in the middle. The CDR3 loop reads CASSLALGASATNEKLFF. As DNA, the CDR3 is TGTGCCAGCAGTTTAGCGCTGGGGGCATCTGCAACTAATGAAAAACTGTTTTTT.

In this sample, this clonotype turned up a few times. A read error may explain this, as a much larger clone is one base away. The chain carries TRBV12-3 or TRBV12-4 and TRBJ1-2, with D maybe TRBD1 (5 bases). Trimming removed 5 bases from V and 6 bases from J, with 16 bases in between. The length of the CDR3 is 14 residues. CDR3 in amino acids: CASSRGRSWDGYTF. The CDR3 nucleotides read TGTGCCAGCAGTCGGGGCCGCTCTTGGGATGGCTACACCTTC.

The chain has TRBV20-1 and TRBJ1-2, with no clear D. The germline V gene encodes CDR1 DFQATT and CDR2 SNEGSKA (reference sequence). The CDR3 is 11 residues long. The V end was cut by 0 bases, the J end by 14 bases, with 13 bases between. The CDR3 region has the DNA TGCAGTGCTAGAGATCGGACCGCTGAAACCTTC. Translated: CSARDRTAETF.

Turning to this clonotype: A much larger clone differs from this one at a single base, so this may be a read error. The chain has TRBV6-1 and TRBJ2-1; a weak D match, TRBD2 (6 bases). The CDR3 sequence is 18 residues long. The germline V gene has CDR1 MNHNS and CDR2 SASEGT. DNA for the CDR3: TGTGTCAGCAGTCCATTATTAAGGGGAGGCCTATCTTACAATGAGCAGTTCTTC. Translating gives CVSSPLLRGGLSYNEQFF.

CDR3 bases: TGCAGTGCTAGTGTTGTACAGGGTGGCGAGCAGTACTTC. Translated: CSASVVQGGEQYF. The V gene is TRBV20-1, the J gene TRBJ2-7, with D possibly TRBD1 on 6 matching bases. Germline loops: CDR1 DFQATT, CDR2 SNEGSKA (reference sequence). The CDR3 is made up of 13 amino acids. Between the trimmed V and J ends, which lost 3 bases and 6 bases, there was a span of 15 bases.

On this clonotype: One base away lies a much larger clone, so this may be a sequencing read error. V is TRBV18 and J is TRBJ2-5; D is undetermined. TRBJ2-1 matches the DNA end more closely, so the J call is doubtful. The CDR3 loop spans 13 amino acids. Germline loops: CDR1 KGHSH, CDR2 LQKENI. This CDR3 is CASSPPQQETQFF. For the CDR3, the DNA is TGTGCCAGCTCACCACCGCAACAAGAGACCCAGTTCTTC.

This clonotype was counted once. One base away lies a much larger clone, so this may be a sequencing read error. Because it lacks the conserved phenylalanine or tryptophan at the end, this CDR3 is likely a read error. V gene TRBV14 combines with J gene TRBJ2-7; tentatively, D is TRBD2 (5 bases). CDR1 and CDR2 (germline): SGHDN, FVKESK. There are 13 residues in the CDR3. Between the trimmed V and J ends, which lost 4 bases and 4 bases, there was a span of 11 bases. The CDR3 sequence: CASSPLDSYEQYC. The CDR3 bases are TGTGCCAGCAGCCCCTTGGACTCGTACGAGCAGTACTGC.

This clonotype showed up many times. This chain links TRBV6-5 with TRBJ2-7; a possible D gene is TRBD2 (6 bases). CDR3 length: 14 residues. Trimming pared 5 bases from V and 5 bases from J, leaving 16 bases between. The germline CDR1 and CDR2 sequences are MNHEY and SVGAGI. CDR3 protein: CASSPLGQRDEQYF. The CDR3 region has the DNA TGTGCCAGCAGTCCCCTCGGGCAGCGGGACGAGCAGTACTTC.

The chain has TRBV5-1 and TRBJ2-3; maybe TRBD2 (6 bases). Looked up from germline, CDR1 is SGHRS and CDR2 is YFSETQ. The CDR3 consists of 15 residues. Trimming stripped 0 bases from V and 3 bases from J, with 11 bases between. The CDR3 is CASSLARTTTDTQYF. The CDR3 DNA reads as TGCGCCAGCAGCTTGGCCCGGACTACTACAGATACGCAGTATTTT.

A single count supports this clonotype. This clone may be a read error of a much larger clone one base away. J is TRBJ1-3 and V is TRBV4-3; TRBD1 aligns across 7 bases. The CDR3 sequence is 17 residues long. Germline CDR1 and CDR2: LGHNA and YSLEER. Trimming took 5 bases from V and 2 from J; bases not matched to a gene: 12. The DNA of the CDR3 is TGCGCCAGCAGCGTACGTGCAGGGGGTGGACCTGGAAACACCATATATTTT. Its translation: CASSVRAGGGPGNTIYF.

This sequence joins TRBV21-1 and TRBJ2-3; the DNA was not used to check the table's D call, TRBD2. TRBV21-1 is labeled a pseudogene. The CDR3 runs to 18 residues. The CDR3 loop reads CASSKAGSLAGGKGTQYF. The CDR3 bases are TGTGCCAGCAGCAAAGCGGGGTCACTAGCGGGGGGGAAAGGTACGCAGTATTTT.

J is TRBJ2-1 and V is TRBV12-3 or TRBV12-4, with 10 bases identical to TRBD2. V was clipped by 6 bases and J by 2 bases; unmatched bases: 4. The CDR3 consists of 15 residues. The CDR3: CASSRTSGTYNEQFF. As DNA, the CDR3 is TGTGCCAGCAGCCGGACTAGCGGAACCTACAATGAGCAGTTCTTC.

The V gene is TRBV7-8, the J gene TRBJ1-5; possibly TRBD1 for D (5 bases). The germline V gene has CDR1 SGHVS and CDR2 FQNEAQ. The CDR3 sequence is 15 residues long. V gave up 5 bases and J gave up 4 bases, with 15 bases separating them. DNA for the CDR3: TGTGCCAGCAGCCTCCCCACCAGGGAAAATCAGCCCCAGCATTTT. Amino acids: CASSLPTRENQPQHF. Variable domain in full (rest from reference TRBV7-8 and TRBJ1-5): GAGVSQSPRYKVAKRGQDVALRCDPISGHVSLFWYQQALGQGPEFLTYFQNEAQLDKSGLPSDRFFAERPEGSVSTLKIQRTQQEDSAVYLCASSLPTRENQPQHFGDGTRLSIL.

The chain has TRBV7-2 and TRBJ2-3, with 13 bases that match TRBD2. Germline CDR1 SGHTA, CDR2 FQGNSA. This CDR3 is 17 amino acids long. With 4 bases clipped from V and 2 bases from J, the junction kept 6 bases outside the gene matches. The CDR3 nucleotides read TGTGCCAGCAGCTCGACTAGCGGGAGGTCTTACACAGATACGCAGTATTTT. As protein: CASSSTSGRSYTDTQYF.

In this sample, this clonotype turned up a few times. The CDR3 coding sequence is TGTGCCAGCAGCCAACCGGGGGGGGCCGGGTGGCCAGATACGCAGTATTTT. This translates into CASSQPGGAGWPDTQYF. This rearrangement joins TRBV13 to TRBJ2-3, with 8 nucleotides matching TRBD2. The CDR3 has 17 amino acids. Germline-derived CDR1 and CDR2 are PRHDT and FYEKMQ (reference sequence). The J segment lost 4 bases and the V segment lost 5 bases, leaving 14 bases of the junction unmatched.